This T cell receptor beta chain was captured in a study of shared clonotypes between healthy human individuals. Unsorted PBMC DNA was run through sequencing on ten immunoSEQ deep assay plates. The repertoire was sequenced with immunoSEQ multiplex PCR; TCRdb's copy has only in-frame clones and lacks some. The table includes 400,000 to 600,000 clones, around 79% detected once. Trimming stripped 0 bases from V and 6 bases from J, with 9 bases between. Germline V lookup: CDR1 SGHAT, CDR2 FQNNGV. This CDR3 spans 14 amino acids. This TCR derives from a woman aged 40 to 55 in good health. Some clones in this sample may be carry-over from other donors' samples. The chain joins TRBV11-2 to TRBJ1-5, with unresolved D. Sequencing was done on a sample of PBMCs. CDR3 coding DNA: TGTGCCAGCAGCTTAGATTTACAGATTCAGCCCCAGCATTTT. It encodes CASSLDLQIQPQHF. The variable domain in full, completed from reference TRBV11-2 and TRBJ1-5, reads EAGVAQSPRYKIIEKRQSVAFWCNPISGHATLYWYQQILGQGPKLLIQFQNNGVVDDSQLPKDRFSAERLKGVDSTLKIQPAKLEDSAVYLCASSLDLQIQPQHFGDGTRLSIL.